One sample yielded the 2 T cell receptor beta chains listed below, sequenced in a study of memory CD4+ T cells and cytomegalovirus serostatus. The table came from immunoSEQ multiplex PCR; TCRdb's copy has only in-frame clones and leaves some out. The repertoire consists of some 87,000 clones, with about 80% occurring once and the leading ten covering 3.5% to 4%. Single viable CD3+CD4+CD8-CD45RO+ cells were sorted as the memory CD4+ T cells. The sequencing sample was made of memory CD4+ T cells from blood. The receptors were gathered from an adult in good health and CMV-seropositive.

CDR3 DNA sequence: TGTGCCAGCAGCCCTGGGACTAGCGGGTCCCCCTACAATGAGCAGTTCTTC. This encodes CASSPGTSGSPYNEQFF. V gene TRBV7-6 combines with J gene TRBJ2-1; 12 bases agree with TRBD2. CDR1 is SGHVS and CDR2 is FNYEAQ in the germline V gene. The trim removed 5 bases at V and 2 bases at J, leaving 7 bases unmatched. The CDR3 covers 17 residues. Drawing the rest from reference TRBV7-6 and TRBJ2-1, the complete variable domain is GAGVSQSPRYKVTKRGQDVALRCDPISGHVSLYWYRQALGQGPEFLTYFNYEAQQDKSGLPNDRFSAERPEGSISTLTIQRTEQRDSAMYRCASSPGTSGSPYNEQFFGPGTRLTVL.

This clone was observed a single time. The V gene is TRBV28, the J gene TRBJ2-7; a possible D gene is TRBD2 (5 bases). The V end was cut by 2 bases, the J end by 6 bases, with 17 bases between. The CDR3 spans 15 residues. The germline gives CDR1 MDHEN, CDR2 SYDVKM. The CDR3: CASSLIRSGRSEQYF. The CDR3 nucleotides read TGTGCCAGCAGTTTAATTCGCTCGGGGAGATCCGAGCAGTACTTC.